The present entry profiles one T cell receptor (beta chain) with its context. Its cognate antigen has yet to be identified. No clone much larger than this one lies a single base away; base qualities are absent. The intended sense of this specimen's time point label: patch test 1, 2 weeks after DPC sensitization. The treatment or condition label here, explained by the study, means: therapeutic diphenylcyclopropenone sensitization with weekly scalp DPC. Total RNA was isolated from unfractionated whole blood collected in Tempus Blood RNA tubes. Blood at each patch-test visit was drawn before the patch test was applied. Patients were eligible if aged 18 to 70, diagnosed with alopecia and judged suitable for DPC therapy, and pregnant patients were excluded. The CDR3 measures 17 amino acids from cysteine to phenylalanine. CDR3 DNA is the only sequence kept; it has 51 bases, read in frame from the first base. The germline V gene provides CDR1 SGHDT and CDR2 YYEEEE. The junction shows trimming of 1 base on V and 1 base on J, and the gene matches do not reach 4 bases of it.

To prepare the library, RACE was applied. The listed sequencing device is NextSeq 500. Library preparation attached unique molecular identifiers to individual cDNA molecules for quantitative, reproducible TCR counting. The source study handled its data this way. A median of about 100,000 TCRs per sample was observed, with a range of roughly 23,224 to 750,000. V, J and CDR3 annotation of the TCR reads was carried out using the Decombinator software suite. Every sample was subsampled to the same number of TCRs (28,000) for the PS versus PT1 abundance plots. TCRs were defined as expanded if absent before sensitization and observed at least eight times at the 2-week time point. Using fastp at Q25 and MiXCR, TCRdb reprocessed the public reads and kept productive beta chains. Rows are combined by CDR3 protein, so each entry shows the most common genes and DNA. TCRdb assigned the V and J calls; the authors' analysis was not used. Recorded for this sample are over 50,000 distinct CDR3 sequences; roughly 9.6% of them occurred a single time. Of the sample, 1.8% is held by the ten largest clones.

The data stem from a study of human T cells and chemical hapten exposure (dated by TCRdb to the early 2020s). For context, the study as a whole: For sensitization, 2% DPC in acetone was applied to a 2 cm by 2 cm area of upper inner arm skin. Most of the patients in the cohort were female, and the cohort covered alopecia areata with under or over 50% scalp involvement, alopecia totalis and alopecia universalis. Libraries were pooled for sequencing, and variation in per-sample TCR yields was attributed mainly to small differences in library volumes within the pool. In alopecia patients, the study followed how the peripheral blood TCR repertoire changed in vivo over primary and secondary sensitization to diphenylcyclopropenone (DPC), a hapten. Weekly therapeutic DPC doses were additionally applied to the scalp of patients throughout the roughly 24-week study period. Patch testing was performed on the upper back with Finn chambers containing 0.01% DPC, and the patch tests were scored after 6 days according to International Contact Dermatitis Research Group standards. Blood samples were taken from patients before sensitization (week 0) and then at 2, 6 and about 24 weeks after DPC sensitization. Blood for TCR sequencing was provided by twenty-nine alopecia patients at one to four time points (pre-sensitization, 2, 6 and 24 weeks). From each blood RNA sample, both TCR alpha and TCR beta chains were sequenced. Study-wide conclusions, independent of this receptor: DPC sensitization did not change the number of TCRs with a frequency above 1 in 1000, and there was no evidence of changes in global repertoire structure. All patients had alopecia, a presumed autoimmune disease, so their immune response might differ from that of healthy individuals. After repeated subsampling, the strength of the expansion versus patch-test correlation and the threshold at which it became significant changed. Expanded TCRs formed significantly more large CDR3 similarity clusters than pre-sensitization or healthy control sets, consistent with antigen-driven responses. A positive correlation was found between the number of PT1 expanded TCRs and patch test score, with significance reached at thresholds 8, 16 and 32 but not 4.

This clonotype was obtained from a woman in her forties with alopecia areata. Some clones in this sample may be carry-over from other donors' samples. The starting material was whole blood, obtained in connection with sensitization to the hapten diphenylcyclopropenone (DPC). The rearrangement combines TRBV5-6 with TRBJ2-1; the junction holds 11 bases that match TRBD2. The sequenced DNA: TGTGCCAGCAGCTTGACTAGCGGGGGTGGTTCCTACAATGAGCAGTTCTTC. Its coded protein is CASSLTSGGGSYNEQFF.